One sample yielded the 21 T cell receptor beta chains listed below, sequenced in a study of blood T cells in healthy people across ages. It was with a sample-barcoded 5' primer and a J-beta primer mix that a second PCR of about 6 to 12 cycles was run. Each CDR3 protein gets one entry after TCRdb re-called the 5' RACE reads with MiXCR. The sample records 1.5 million to 2 million distinct CDR3 sequences, around half being singletons. Sequenced sample: blood. These TCRs come from a woman aged 40-49 years in good health.

This chain uses TRBV14 with TRBJ2-7, with 8 bases identical to TRBD1. Judging by the DNA end, TRBJ2-5 fits better; the J call may be wrong. There are 15 residues in the CDR3. Germline CDR1 and CDR2: SGHDN and FVKESK. The CDR3 reads CASSQRQGARKTQYF. As DNA, the CDR3 is TGTGCCAGCAGCCAAAGGCAGGGGGCGCGGAAGACCCAGTACTTC.

About this clonotype itself: Sequence at one end of the junction differs from germline and may be a read error. The chain couples TRBV29-1 to TRBJ1-2; D remains unclear. Germline CDR1 is SQVTM and CDR2 is ANQGSEA. The CDR3 spans 12 residues. DNA of the CDR3: TGCAGCGCTGCAAGGCCCGACTATGGCCACACCTTC. Translated, it gives CSAARPDYGHTF.

This clonotype was observed a handful of times. V usage is TRBV15 and J usage is TRBJ2-3; 8 positions match TRBD1. The CDR3 totals 14 residues. Per the germline V gene, CDR1 is LNHNV and CDR2 is YYDKDF (reference sequence). The V segment lost 3 bases and the J segment 5 bases; nucleotides outside the gene matches: 4. This CDR3 reads CATSRQGALDTQYF. The CDR3 region has the DNA TGTGCCACCAGCAGGCAGGGGGCCCTAGATACGCAGTATTTT.

The rearrangement joins TRBV20-1 to TRBJ2-3; 11 bases line up with TRBD2. CDR1 is DFQATT, CDR2 SNEGSKA, per germline (reference sequence). The J segment lost 2 bases and the V segment lost 8 bases, leaving 18 bases of the junction unmatched. The CDR3 runs 18 residues. This chain's CDR3 is CSLQGGLAGGGDTDTQYF. The CDR3, as DNA: TGCAGTCTCCAAGGCGGGCTAGCGGGGGGCGGTGACACAGATACGCAGTATTTT.

This clonotype has a handful of counts. The V call is TRBV7-2, the J call TRBJ2-7, with 11 positions matching TRBD2. After removal of 2 bases from V and 0 bases from J, the junction contained 3 bases not matched to a gene. The CDR3 consists of 16 residues. The V gene's germline CDR1 is SGHTA and CDR2 FQGNSA. The CDR3 region is CASSLRLAGLSYEQYF. Written as DNA, the CDR3 is TGTGCCAGCAGCTTAAGACTAGCGGGGCTCTCCTACGAGCAGTACTTC.

This clonotype has just a few counts. The chain is built from TRBV6-2 or TRBV6-3 and TRBJ2-7, with 8 positions matching TRBD1. The V and J ends lost 8 bases and 3 bases, in that order; junction bases with no gene match: 6. Germline CDR1 MNHEY, CDR2 SVGEGT. The CDR3 runs to 13 residues. The CDR3 region has the DNA TGTGCCAGCTCTCGGACAGGGCTCTACGAGCAGTACTTC. Translated, it gives CASSRTGLYEQYF.

This chain uses TRBV6-2 or TRBV6-3 with TRBJ2-3; D unclear. CDR3 size: 15 residues. Germline V gives CDR1 MNHEY, CDR2 SVGEGT. Trimming left V 6 bases short and J 5 bases short, with 18 bases between. This chain's CDR3 is CASRFGTVGGDTQYF. CDR3 DNA sequence: TGTGCCAGCAGGTTTGGCACCGTGGGTGGAGATACGCAGTATTTT.

The rearrangement uses TRBV4-2 and TRBJ2-7, with 8 positions matching TRBD2. Germline values: CDR1 LGHNA, CDR2 YNFKEQ. The CDR3 is made up of 17 amino acids. V lost 1 base, J lost 6 bases, and 14 bases stayed unmatched. As DNA, the CDR3 is TGTGCCAGCAGCCAAGTTCCGGCTATAGCGGGGAACGCCGAGCAGTACTTC. Residues: CASSQVPAIAGNAEQYF.

The chain uses TRBV19 and TRBJ2-3; D not resolved. V gave up 9 bases and J gave up 3 bases, with 16 bases separating them. The CDR3 is made up of 14 amino acids. The V gene's germline CDR1 is LNHDA and CDR2 SQIVND (reference sequence). CDR3 sequence reads: CASNGRAETDTQYF. The CDR3 DNA sequence: TGTGCCAGCAACGGTAGGGCAGAAACAGATACGCAGTATTTT. Together with reference TRBV19 and TRBJ2-3, the CDR3 gives the full variable domain: DGGITQSPKYLFRKEGQNVTLSCEQNLNHDAMYWYRQDPGQGLRLIYYSQIVNDFQKGDIAEGYSVSREKKESFPLTVTSAQKNPTAFYLCASNGRAETDTQYFGPGTRLTVL.

The chain employs TRBV12-3 or TRBV12-4 and TRBJ2-5, with D tentatively TRBD2 (6 bases). V lost 6 bases and J lost 11, with 16 bases in between. The CDR3 spans 12 residues. The CDR3 sequence is CASSTGSLEQYF. In DNA form, the CDR3 reads TGTGCCAGCAGCACCGGGAGTTTAGAGCAGTACTTC.

The chain links TRBV4-3 to TRBJ2-5; D might be TRBD1 or TRBD2, each matching 5 bases. The CDR3 runs 14 residues. V lost 3 bases and J lost 0, with 8 bases in between. Germline CDR1 and CDR2: LGHNA and YSLEER. The CDR3 protein is CASSHWDDQETQYF. In DNA, the CDR3 is TGCGCCAGCAGCCACTGGGACGACCAAGAGACCCAGTACTTC.

This clonotype was seen a few times. The rearrangement uses TRBV18 and TRBJ2-5; D unclear. With 3 bases removed from V and 1 base from J, the gap between germline ends came to 9 bases. The CDR3 is made up of 14 amino acids. Germline V gene lookup returns CDR1 KGHSH and CDR2 LQKENI. In nucleotides, the CDR3 is TGTGCCAGCTCACCCTATGGAGTCCAAGAGACCCAGTACTTC. This codes for CASSPYGVQETQYF.

V gene TRBV5-6 combines with J gene TRBJ2-5; TRBD1 matches at 10 bases. Matching the DNA end better, TRBJ2-7 makes the J call doubtful. This CDR3 comprises 17 residues. CDR1 is SGHDT and CDR2 is YYEEEE in the germline V gene. The DNA for the CDR3 is TGTGCCAGCAGCCCAAGTACTCCCGGGACAGGGGTATACGAGCAGTACTTC. Translation: CASSPSTPGTGVYEQYF.

The chain recombines TRBV9 with TRBJ1-4; 10 nucleotides match TRBD1. Per germline, CDR1 SGDLS and CDR2 YYNGEE. The CDR3 consists of 16 residues. V lost 0 bases and J lost 6; bases outside the gene matches: 5. The CDR3 spells CASSVGPGTGDEKLFF. CDR3 DNA sequence: TGTGCCAGCAGCGTAGGTCCCGGGACAGGGGATGAAAAACTGTTTTTT.

The V call is TRBV5-1, the J call TRBJ2-1, with TRBD2 matching over 8 bases. This CDR3 region has 16 residues. Germline V gene sequence: CDR1 SGHRS, CDR2 YFSETQ. V shed 0 bases and J 5 bases; nucleotides not matched to a gene: 7. CDR3 nucleotide sequence: TGCGCCAGCAGCTTGGCCGCGGGGGGTGGGCACAATGAGCAGTTCTTC. It yields the protein CASSLAAGGGHNEQFF.

The chain recombines TRBV20-1 with TRBJ2-7; possible D gene TRBD2, 6 bases. The J call may be mistaken, given a closer DNA end match to TRBJ2-5. The CDR3 contains 15 residues. Germline V lookup: CDR1 DFQATT, CDR2 SNEGSKA (reference sequence). The CDR3: CSADPGVGGEETQYF. Written as DNA, the CDR3 is TGCAGTGCTGACCCGGGGGTTGGCGGGGAAGAGACCCAGTACTTC.

This chain uses TRBV7-9 with TRBJ2-7; D unclear. This CDR3 is 15 amino acids long. V lost 4 bases and J lost 4, with 17 bases in between. CDR1 SEHNR and CDR2 FQNEAQ come from the germline V gene (reference sequence). The CDR3 spells CASSSPRQSLYEQYF. The CDR3 bases are TGTGCCAGCAGCTCCCCGAGGCAATCGCTTTACGAGCAGTACTTC.

This clonotype was counted between two and nine times. This chain uses TRBV12-3 or TRBV12-4 with TRBJ2-1, with 7 bases lining up with TRBD2. The V gene end was trimmed by 2 bases and the J gene end by 6 bases; junction bases not matched to a gene: 10. The CDR3 has 16 amino acids. The CDR3 region is CASSLSPSTSANEQFF. The CDR3 DNA reads TGTGCCAGCAGTTTATCCCCCTCTACTAGCGCCAATGAGCAGTTCTTC.

Ten or more counts support this clonotype. The genes are TRBV7-2 and TRBJ2-5, with D perhaps matching TRBD2 (5 bases). Germline loops: CDR1 SGHTA, CDR2 FQGNSA. The CDR3 has 13 residues. V was pared by 5 bases and J by 5 bases, with 12 bases between. The CDR3 bases are TGTGCCAGCAGCCCCAGGACTCGTGAGACCCAGTACTTC. Protein: CASSPRTRETQYF. Full variable domain (outside the CDR3, taken from reference TRBV7-2 and TRBJ2-5): GAGVSQSPSNKVTEKGKDVELRCDPISGHTALYWYRQSLGQGLEFLIYFQGNSAPDKSGLPSDRFSAERTGGSVSTLTIQRTQQEDSAVYLCASSPRTRETQYFGPGTRLLVL.

A word on this clonotype: Its ends do not fully match the called genes, so a read error is possible. This sequence joins TRBV6-4 and TRBJ2-1; D call uncertain. CDR1 and CDR2 from the germline V gene are MRHNA and SNTAGT. The CDR3 sequence is 15 residues long. The CDR3 loop is CASSDPPTIYNEQFF. The CDR3 nucleotides are TGTGCTAGCAGTGACCCCCCGACAATTTACAATGAGCAGTTCTTC.

The CDR3, as DNA: TGCAGTGCTACCCCCGGAACAGGGGGCACAGATACGCAGTATTTT. It encodes CSATPGTGGTDTQYF. The chain carries TRBV20-1 and TRBJ2-3; the match to TRBD1 covers 7 bases. The CDR3 has 15 residues. V lost 4 bases to trimming and J lost 1 base; unmatched junction nucleotides: 8. The germline V gene encodes CDR1 DFQATT and CDR2 SNEGSKA (reference sequence).